What follows are 20 T cell receptor beta chains derived from one specimen sequenced in a study of blood T cells in healthy people across ages (dated by TCRdb to between 2014 and 2017). Library construction relied on 5' RACE. The sequencer listed for this sample is Illumina HiSeq 2500. A second PCR of about 7 to 12 cycles was performed with a sample-barcoded 5' primer and a J-beta primer mix. TCRdb itself trimmed the public reads at Q25 with fastp, ran MiXCR and retained productive beta chains. Under each unique CDR3 protein, matching rows form one entry showing the most common genes and DNA. For this sample there are about 570,000 distinct CDR3 sequences; about 28% appear just once. Approximately 3.6% of the sample rests with the top ten. This sample also appeared in a second study, on T cells of mothers and their children.

Sequences were obtained from blood. The receptors stem from a boy under 10 years old in good health.

The chain recombines TRBV7-9 with TRBJ2-1; 13 bases agree with TRBD2. Germline CDR1 is SEHNR and CDR2 is FQNEAQ (reference sequence). Trimming took 4 bases from V and 3 from J; bases not matched to a gene: 6. CDR3 length: 17 amino acids. The CDR3 is CASSWGLAGKYYNEQFF. Written as DNA, the CDR3 is TGTGCCAGCAGCTGGGGACTAGCGGGGAAGTACTACAATGAGCAGTTCTTC.

This sequence joins TRBV19 and TRBJ1-1; TRBD1 is a possible D gene (6 bases). V was trimmed by 5 bases and J by 3 bases, leaving 16 bases between them. Per the germline V gene, CDR1 is LNHDA and CDR2 is SQIVND (reference sequence). This CDR3 spans 15 amino acids. Here the CDR3 reads CASSAPVGADTEAFF. In DNA, the CDR3 is TGTGCCAGTAGTGCGCCGGTGGGGGCGGACACTGAAGCTTTCTTT.

This clonotype was seen a handful of times. This rearrangement joins TRBV3-1 to TRBJ1-1; 9 nucleotides align to TRBD1. Germline assignment: CDR1 LGHDT and CDR2 YNNKEL (reference sequence). After removal of 4 bases from V and 11 bases from J, the junction contained 5 bases not matched to a gene. The CDR3 contains 12 residues. The CDR3 sequence: CASSPGTGTAFF. CDR3 DNA: TGTGCCAGCAGCCCAGGGACAGGGACGGCTTTCTTT.

V is TRBV28 and J is TRBJ2-4, with a weak D call TRBD2 (7 bases). The ends were cut back, 7 bases at V and 0 bases at J, with 16 bases in the middle. The CDR3 loop spans 16 amino acids. Germline V gene lookup returns CDR1 MDHEN and CDR2 SYDVKM. The CDR3 here is CASKNAGALAKNIQYF. CDR3 DNA: TGTGCCAGCAAAAACGCGGGGGCGCTAGCCAAAAACATTCAGTACTTC. Drawing the rest from reference TRBV28 and TRBJ2-4, the complete variable domain is DVKVTQSSRYLVKRTGEKVFLECVQDMDHENMFWYRQDPGLGLRLIYFSYDVKMKEKGDIPEGYSVSREKKERFSLILESASTNQTSMYLCASKNAGALAKNIQYFGAGTRLSVL.

The chain employs TRBV6-1 and TRBJ1-4; D unresolved. There are 14 residues in the CDR3. V was cut by 7 bases and J by 9 bases, with 18 bases left in between. Germline V gene sequence: CDR1 MNHNS, CDR2 SASEGT. Here the CDR3 DNA reads TGTGCCAGCAAACTGGACGACGGGCGGCAAAAACTGTTTTTT. This sequence encodes CASKLDDGRQKLFF.

The chain uses TRBV3-1 and TRBJ1-3; D gene ambiguous. Deletions cut 4 bases from V and 2 bases from J, with 15 bases between. The CDR3 has 16 amino acids. Germline V gene lookup returns CDR1 LGHDT and CDR2 YNNKEL (reference sequence). In nucleotides, the CDR3 is TGTGCCAGCAGCCTCGACGGCGGGGTGACTGGAAACACCATATATTTT. Translation gives CASSLDGGVTGNTIYF.

Comment on this clonotype: It may be a read error: a sequence one base away is much more abundant. J is TRBJ2-5 and V is TRBV6-6; 8 nucleotides line up with TRBD1. The CDR3 is made up of 13 amino acids. CDR1 is MNHNY and CDR2 is SVGAGI in the germline V gene (reference sequence). The CDR3 loop is CASSYSDRETRYF. The CDR3 DNA reads as TGTGCCAGCAGTTACTCGGACAGGGAGACCCGGTACTTC.

The chain recombines TRBV7-9 with TRBJ2-1, with TRBD2 identical over 12 bases. Germline V lookup: CDR1 SEHNR, CDR2 FQNEAQ (reference sequence). The trim removed 5 bases at V and 0 bases at J, leaving 11 bases unmatched. The CDR3 is 19 amino acids. Written as DNA, the CDR3 is TGTGCCAGCAGCGCCCGACTAGCGGGGGCCCTTAGCTCCTACAATGAGCAGTTCTTC. Residues: CASSARLAGALSSYNEQFF.

The chain is built from TRBV7-9 and TRBJ2-1, with 10 bases lining up with TRBD2. The junction had 9 bases not matched to a gene; V was cut back by 11 bases and J by 2 bases. The CDR3 loop spans 15 amino acids. CDR1 and CDR2 from the germline V gene are SEHNR and FQNEAQ (reference sequence). Here the CDR3 reads CAGGVLAGPYNEQFF. Here the CDR3 DNA reads TGTGCCGGGGGGGTACTAGCGGGACCCTACAATGAGCAGTTCTTC. Full variable domain (missing parts from reference TRBV7-9 and TRBJ2-1): DTGVSQNPRHKITKRGQNVTFRCDPISEHNRLYWYRQTLGQGPEFLTYFQNEAQLEKSRLLSDRFSAERPKGSFSTLEIQRTEQGDSAMYLCAGGVLAGPYNEQFFGPGTRLTVL.

This chain links TRBV12-3 or TRBV12-4 with TRBJ2-3, with TRBD2 identical over 13 bases. Losses at the gene ends were 4 bases for V and 4 bases for J; bases not matched to a gene: 14. The CDR3 has 19 residues. In DNA, the CDR3 is TGTGCCAGCAGTTCTCCCCCCTGGACTAGCGGGAGCAGGGCAGATACGCAGTATTTT. Protein product: CASSSPPWTSGSRADTQYF.

The chain has TRBV29-1 and TRBJ2-1; D not certain. The CDR3 covers 12 residues. Germline assignment: CDR1 SQVTM and CDR2 ANQGSEA. Trimming removed 5 bases at V and 9 bases at J, with 14 bases between. The CDR3 nucleotides are TGCAGCGTTTCGCACACCGACGGTGAGCAGTTCTTC. Its protein is CSVSHTDGEQFF.

V usage is TRBV10-3 and J usage is TRBJ2-5; 9 bases agree with TRBD1. Germline V CDR1 and CDR2: ENHRY, SYGVKD. V lost 5 bases, J lost 4 bases, and 2 bases stayed unmatched. The CDR3 covers 13 residues. CDR3 DNA: TGTGCCATCAGTTGGGACAGGGCAGAGACCCAGTACTTC. It yields the protein CAISWDRAETQYF.

Remarks on this clonotype: A much larger clone sits a single nucleotide away, making a read error possible. V usage is TRBV3-1 and J usage is TRBJ2-1; 7 bases map to TRBD2. CDR3 length: 16 amino acids. V lost 0 bases, J lost 7 bases, and 9 bases stayed unmatched. Germline CDR1 LGHDT, CDR2 YNNKEL (reference sequence). CDR3 sequence (DNA): TGTGCCAGCAGCCAAGAGCGGGAGTTGTTGCGGAATGAGCAGTTCTTC. Its translation: CASSQERELLRNEQFF.

This clonotype was seen only a few times. The V gene is TRBV29-1, the J gene TRBJ2-3; either TRBD1 or TRBD2 may supply D (6 bases each). This CDR3 is 12 amino acids long. Trimming shortened V by 2 bases and J by 6 bases, and 9 bases separated the two germline ends. Germline CDR1 reads SQVTM; CDR2 reads ANQGSEA. This CDR3 reads CSVETGRDTQYF. The CDR3 bases are TGCAGCGTTGAAACAGGGAGGGATACGCAGTATTTT.

This clonotype has more than one count but fewer than ten. Germline and junction disagree at one end, which may indicate a read error. The J gene is TRBJ1-1, the V gene TRBV29-1; 7 positions agree with TRBD1. Germline CDR1 and CDR2: SQVTM and ANQGSEA. CDR3 size: 10 residues. The chain's CDR3 is CSVPDRAIVF. CDR3 in DNA: TGCAGCGTTCCTGACAGGGCGATAGTATTT.

This chain connects TRBV10-3 to TRBJ2-2, with TRBD1 matching 7 bases. The CDR3 totals 14 residues. Germline CDR1 and CDR2: ENHRY and SYGVKD. V shed 5 bases and J 1 base; nucleotides not matched to a gene: 1. The CDR3 sequence: CAISRDRNTGELFF. The CDR3 DNA sequence: TGTGCCATCAGTAGGGACAGGAACACCGGGGAGCTGTTTTTT.

This clonotype came up a few times. This rearrangement joins TRBV7-2 to TRBJ1-2; D perhaps matches TRBD1 (5 bases). V lost 0 bases, J lost 7 bases, and 12 bases lay in between. This CDR3 spans 14 amino acids. CDR1 SGHTA and CDR2 FQGNSA come from the germline V gene. The CDR3 DNA is TGTGCCAGCAGCTTAGCCCAGCAGGGTAGTGGCTACACCTTC. Protein: CASSLAQQGSGYTF.

The chain uses TRBV12-3 or TRBV12-4 and TRBJ1-3; the D is unclear. V was clipped by 5 bases and J by 0 bases, with 11 bases between them. The length of the CDR3 is 15 residues. The CDR3 loop reads CASSVQIFSGNTIYF. Written as DNA, the CDR3 is TGTGCCAGCAGTGTACAGATTTTCTCTGGAAACACCATATATTTT.

V gene TRBV10-2 combines with J gene TRBJ2-5; the D is unclear. The CDR3 sequence is 12 residues long. The germline V and J ends were trimmed by 6 bases and 3 bases, with 8 bases remaining between them. CDR1 WSHSY and CDR2 SAAADI come from the germline V gene. CDR3 bases: TGCGCCAGCAGCGAGAGGAAAGAGACCCAGTACTTC. Encoded protein: CASSERKETQYF.

The chain recombines TRBV9 with TRBJ2-7; 12 nucleotides align to TRBD2. The J call is doubtful: the DNA matches TRBJ2-1 better. The length of the CDR3 is 14 residues. CDR1 and CDR2 from the germline V gene are SGDLS and YYNGEE. The CDR3 DNA follows: TGTGCCAGTGGGACTAGCGGGCCTTACAATGAGCAGTTCTTC. This translates into CASGTSGPYNEQFF.